This T cell receptor beta chain appears in the sequencing data of a study of blood T cells in healthy people across ages. General observations from the study: Because sorting was not performed, PBMCs prevented conclusive naive versus antigen-experienced comparison.

V lost 1 base, J lost 5 bases, and 11 bases lay in between. The CDR3 is made up of 14 amino acids. In its sample, this clonotype was seen a few times. Its antigen is unidentified. It was with a sample-barcoded 5' primer and a J-beta primer mix that a second PCR of about 6 to 12 cycles was run. Each cDNA molecule was tagged by a template-switch adaptor with 12 random nucleotides. Per-sample output comprised a minimum of 2.5 million paired-end reads containing CDR3. TCRdb re-called the 5' RACE reads through MiXCR, storing one row per CDR3 protein. The sample holds more than 800,000 distinct CDR3 sequences, under 35% seen once.

The sequence was obtained from an elderly woman in good health. The sample consisted of blood. This chain links TRBV12-3 or TRBV12-4 with TRBJ1-1; D uncertain. The CDR3 coding sequence is TGTGCCAGCAGTTTAGAAGGAGGGAGAACTGAAGCTTTCTTT. Translating gives CASSLEGGRTEAFF.